This T cell receptor beta chain was sequenced in a study of T-cell reconstitution after alpha-beta-depleted transplantation in children. Study-wide results and caveats: The study traced high day-60 TCRbeta diversity in some patients to surviving recipient T cells and thymic progenitors.

Molecular barcoding with unique molecular identifiers was used for the TCRbeta library. TCRdb fed the PCR reads into MiXCR, producing one record per CDR3 protein. The table records approximately 500,000 distinct CDR3 sequences, roughly 27% of them present only once. The CDR3 extends over 13 amino acids. In germline, CDR1 is DFQATT, CDR2 SNEGSKA (reference sequence). Germline trimming cut 5 bases from V and 11 bases from J; bases unmatched to any gene: 13. Worth noting for this clonotype: Its antigen is not identified.

The chain links TRBV20-1 to TRBJ1-2, with TRBD1 identical over 8 bases. The TCR was taken from a boy younger than two with Wiskott-Aldrich syndrome, due to receive a stem cell transplant. The material was PBMCs, obtained before TCRalphabeta/CD19-depleted stem cell transplant. The CDR3 region is CSAPRYGTGFYTF. The CDR3 coding sequence is TGCAGTGCTCCTAGATACGGGACAGGTTTTTACACCTTC.